This TCR beta chain was obtained from a study of blood T cell repertoires in COVID-19. Study summary: Samples representing acute and convalescent COVID-19 were sourced from the United States, Italy and Spain.

Original processing methods: Amplified reference gene primers provided the basis for estimating nucleated cell counts. Using immunoSEQ multiplex PCR, the repertoire was profiled, and TCRdb retains in-frame clones only, with some absent. That table supplies the V and J calls and clone size; D and trimming were determined from the DNA. The sample includes around 380,000 clones, about 89% of them seen just once. Grouping used clinical history reported by participants in a survey and questionnaire. CDR3 length: 15 residues. Trimming stripped 0 bases from V and 1 base from J, with 11 bases between. Germline V CDR1 and CDR2: GTSNPN, SVGIG (reference sequence).

Sample: PBMCs or T cells enriched from blood (not recorded which). The chain uses TRBV30 and TRBJ2-3; tentatively, D is TRBD1 (6 bases). The clonotype was recovered from a man aged 25 to 45 who had recovered from COVID-19. CDR3 protein: CAWSVGGLGTDTQYF. DNA for the CDR3: TGTGCCTGGAGTGTAGGGGGTCTCGGCACAGATACGCAGTATTTT.